The clone carrying this T cell receptor beta chain was counted many times. Trimming left V 1 base short and J 2 bases short, with 11 bases between. This CDR3 spans 15 amino acids. The germline gives CDR1 MNHEY, CDR2 SMNVEV (reference sequence). RNA transcripts provided the source from which TCR beta CDR3 regions were amplified. The HTBI primer set was used in a first-round RT-PCR of the TCR CDR3. TCRdb re-analysed the multiplex PCR reads in MiXCR, keeping a single row per CDR3 protein. This sample has 390,000 or so distinct CDR3 sequences, with roughly 14% found just once. This sample is drawn from a study of T cells in Graves' hyperthyroidism and ophthalmopathy.

Sequenced material: blood. The clonotype was recovered from a man between 18 and 29 years old with Graves' ophthalmopathy. The chain is built from TRBV27 and TRBJ1-2, with D perhaps matching TRBD1 (6 bases). The CDR3 sequence: CASSLLPGANYGYTF. The CDR3 DNA reads as TGTGCCAGCAGTTTATTACCAGGGGCGAACTATGGCTACACCTTC.